This is a list of T cell receptor beta chains from one sample in a study of blood T cell repertoires in COVID-19. Measured with immunoSEQ multiplex PCR; TCRdb has only the in-frame clones, and not every one. Of 200,000 to 250,000 clones detected, approximately 82% appear once; the ten largest clones hold about 3.9%. Material: peripheral blood. Source of these receptors: a woman of 80 years or more with acute or convalescent COVID-19. Both conserved end residues are part of each CDR3. The D gene is left open where the match is weak. Some rows mark clone size as missing; the rest say once, few, many or name a class of expanded clone.

D gene	clone size	V gene	J gene	CDR3 length	CDR3 protein	CDR3 DNA
NA	few	TRBV19	TRBJ1-5	14	CASSRQPINQPQHF	TGTGCCAGTTCCCGACAGCCGATAAATCAGCCCCAGCATTTT
NA	NA	TRBV4-3	TRBJ1-2	17	CASSRETSGHHNYGYTF	TGCGCCAGCAGCCGCGAGACTTCGGGACACCATAACTATGGCTACACCTTC
NA	NA	TRBV19	TRBJ1-5	12	CASSEYPQPQHF	TGTGCCAGTAGCGAGTACCCCCAGCCCCAGCATTTT
TRBD1	NA	TRBV19	TRBJ1-2	15	CASILRQGASYGYTF	TGTGCCAGTATCTTACGACAGGGGGCGAGCTATGGCTACACCTTC
NA	NA	TRBV7-2	TRBJ1-4	15	CASSLARGFNEKLFF	TGTGCCAGCAGCTTAGCCAGGGGTTTTAATGAAAAACTGTTTTTT
NA	NA	TRBV27	TRBJ1-3	15	CASSLTGAGRNTIYF	TGTGCCAGCAGTTTGACGGGCGCGGGTCGAAACACCATATATTTT
TRBD1	NA	TRBV6-4	TRBJ1-1	14	CASRPLGDSTEAFF	TGTGCCAGCAGGCCTCTTGGGGACAGCACTGAAGCTTTCTTT
NA	NA	TRBV5-6	TRBJ2-6	16	CASSLGSLTGANVLTF	TGTGCCAGCAGCTTGGGTTCTCTTACTGGGGCCAACGTCCTGACTTTC
TRBD1	NA	TRBV5-4	TRBJ2-2	16	CASSLGTGGISGELFF	TGTGCCAGCAGCCTTGGGACAGGGGGCATCTCCGGGGAGCTGTTTTTT
NA	few	TRBV7-2	TRBJ1-6	17	CASSEAPPSSYNSPLHF	TGTGCCAGCAGCGAGGCCCCACCGAGCTCCTATAATTCACCCCTCCACTTT
NA	NA	TRBV30	TRBJ1-6	16	CAWSTGGVSFNSPLHF	TGTGCCTGGAGCACGGGGGGGGTGTCCTTCAATTCACCCCTCCACTTT
TRBD1	NA	TRBV7-3	TRBJ1-2	17	CASSQRPGQGADYGYTF	TGTGCCAGCAGCCAAAGGCCGGGACAGGGGGCTGACTATGGCTACACCTTC
NA	few	TRBV2	TRBJ1-1	12	CASEGQYTEAFF	TGTGCCAGCGAAGGACAGTACACTGAAGCTTTCTTT